Presented here are 19 T cell receptor beta chains from one specimen sequenced in a study of shared clonotypes between healthy human individuals (TCRdb year 2020). Library generation was performed with the immunoSEQ multiplex PCR assay. This immuneACCESS table, as held by TCRdb, lists in-frame sequences with V and J called but not all clones. Of the missing ones, under half trace to an unresolved V gene in checked studies; the others have no known cause. The sample yields 470,000 or so clones; over 70% were counted once. 9.5% to 15% of the sample is in the top ten clones. The sample comprised PBMCs. These receptors all come from a woman between 40 and 50 years old in good health. Some clones in this sample may be carry-over from other donors' samples.

Remarks on this clone: With a far larger clone one base away, a read error is the likely cause. CDR3 sequence (DNA): TGTGCCAGCGCCCGGGACAGGGGGCAAGATACCCAGTACTTC. Translating gives CASARDRGQDTQYF. This chain uses TRBV18 with TRBJ2-5, with TRBD1 matching over 12 bases. CDR3 size: 14 residues. Germline V CDR1 and CDR2: KGHSH, LQKENI. The entire variable domain, with the rest obtained from reference TRBV18 and TRBJ2-5, is as follows: NAGVMQNPRHLVRRRGQEARLRCSPMKGHSHVYWYRQLPEEGLKFMVYLQKENIIDESGMPKERFSAEFPKEGPSILRIQQVVRGDSAAYFCASARDRGQDTQYFGPGTRLLVL.

A word on this clone: One junction end disagrees with the germline gene, perhaps due to a read error. The V and J genes are TRBV30 and TRBJ1-5, with no clear D. This CDR3 region has 16 residues. Germline V gene sequence: CDR1 GTSNPN, CDR2 SVGIG (reference sequence). Written as DNA, the CDR3 is TGTGCCTGGAGTGTAGGGAGTGACTATAGCAATCAGTCCCAGCATTTT. Translating gives CAWSVGSDYSNQSQHF.

The V call is TRBV28, the J call TRBJ1-2; weak D call: TRBD1 (5 bases). Germline-derived CDR1 and CDR2 are MDHEN and SYDVKM. Trimming pared 3 bases from V and 6 bases from J, leaving 11 bases between. The CDR3 covers 13 residues. The CDR3 loop is CASSFAPGDGYTF. CDR3 bases: TGTGCCAGCAGTTTCGCCCCGGGGGATGGCTACACCTTC.

As regards this clone: A far bigger clonotype differs at one base, so this is likely a read error. V usage is TRBV30 and J usage is TRBJ2-2, with TRBD2 matching 11 bases. CDR3 length: 17 residues. The V gene end was trimmed by 7 bases and the J gene end by 4 bases; junction bases not matched to a gene: 14. Germline V lookup: CDR1 GTSNPN, CDR2 SVGIG (reference sequence). CDR3 nucleotide sequence: TGTGCCTCAAACCCGACTAGCGGGATAGTTCGCACCGGGGAGCTGTTTTTT. Its protein is CASNPTSGIVRTGELFF.

To note about this clone: A much larger clone differs by one base, so this may be a read error. Other DNA sequences from this sample encode an identical CDR3 as well. V and J are TRBV6-4 and TRBJ2-3, with D perhaps matching TRBD2 (5 bases). Trimming stripped 5 bases from V and 0 bases from J, with 9 bases between. This CDR3 region has 14 residues. Germline CDR1 reads MRHNA; CDR2 reads SNTAGT. The CDR3 here is CASSPGLSTDTQYF. In DNA form, the CDR3 reads TGTGCCAGCAGTCCTGGACTTAGCACAGATACGCAGTATTTT.

CDR3 residues: CAILRGTSGSYEQFF. Written as DNA, the CDR3 is TGTGCCATCCTACGCGGGACTAGCGGGAGTTATGAGCAGTTCTTC. The gene calls are TRBV6-6 and TRBJ2-1; 14 bases are shared with TRBD2. The germline V gene has CDR1 MNHNY and CDR2 SVGAGI (reference sequence). With 10 bases clipped from V and 8 bases from J, the junction kept 10 bases outside the gene matches. The CDR3 contains 15 residues.

V and J are TRBV28 and TRBJ1-2; 10 bases agree with TRBD1. V gave up 6 bases and J gave up 3 bases; unmatched junction bases: 4. This CDR3 has 14 residues. Germline V gene lookup returns CDR1 MDHEN and CDR2 SYDVKM. As DNA, the CDR3 is TGTGCCAGCAGAGCAGGACAGGGGGACTATGGCTACACCTTC. Translated: CASRAGQGDYGYTF.

The chain couples TRBV6-1 to TRBJ2-7; no reliable D call. V was pared by 8 bases and J by 5 bases, with 10 bases between. The CDR3 is 11 amino acids. Germline loops: CDR1 MNHNS, CDR2 SASEGT. CDR3 residues: CASGISHEQYF. The CDR3 DNA sequence: TGTGCCAGCGGGATTTCCCACGAGCAGTACTTC.

The chain links TRBV7-9 to TRBJ2-1; D is tentatively TRBD1 or TRBD2 (6 bases each). CDR1 and CDR2 from the germline V gene are SEHNR and FQNEAQ (reference sequence). Trimming took 5 bases from V and 5 from J, leaving 16 bases between them. The CDR3 is made up of 15 amino acids. The CDR3 is CASSQDQGGHNEQFF. In DNA, the CDR3 is TGTGCCAGCAGCCAAGATCAAGGGGGGCACAATGAGCAGTTCTTC.

The chain's CDR3 is CASSLAIGNTGELFF. The DNA for the CDR3 is TGTGCCAGCAGCTTGGCGATCGGGAACACCGGGGAGCTGTTTTTT. V gene TRBV5-4 combines with J gene TRBJ2-2; D is unclear. The CDR3 is 15 residues long. Germline values: CDR1 SGHNT, CDR2 YYREEE (reference sequence). V dropped 0 bases and J dropped 1 base, with 7 bases sitting between them.

This rearrangement joins TRBV27 to TRBJ1-1, with 9 bases fitting TRBD1. CDR1 is MNHEY and CDR2 is SMNVEV in the germline V gene (reference sequence). This CDR3 region has 14 residues. V trimming: 6 bases; J trimming: 3 bases; junction bases outside the gene matches: 5. The CDR3: CASSRRDRDTEAFF. The CDR3 DNA reads as TGTGCCAGCAGCCGCCGGGACAGGGACACTGAAGCTTTCTTT.

About this clone itself: A read error may be the cause here, since a much bigger clone is one base away. Additional DNA sequences in this sample encode the identical CDR3. The chain couples TRBV18 to TRBJ2-2; D is possibly TRBD2 (6 bases). The V and J ends lost 3 bases and 0 bases respectively, with 14 bases between them. Germline values: CDR1 KGHSH, CDR2 LQKENI. The CDR3 contains 17 residues. In DNA, the CDR3 is TGTGCCAGCTCACCGTTGCGGGAACCCGCGAACACCGGGGAGCTGTTTTTT. Its protein product is CASSPLREPANTGELFF.

This chain links TRBV7-3 with TRBJ2-2; 7 nucleotides match TRBD2. Germline-derived CDR1 and CDR2 are SGHTA and FQGTGA. The CDR3 consists of 16 residues. Unmatched junction bases numbered 7, after V lost 2 bases and J lost 4 bases. The CDR3 reads CASSLVAGEATGELFF. CDR3 coding DNA: TGTGCCAGCAGCTTAGTGGCGGGAGAGGCCACCGGGGAGCTGTTTTTT. Full variable domain (missing parts from reference TRBV7-3 and TRBJ2-2): GAGVSQTPSNKVTEKGKYVELRCDPISGHTALYWYRQSLGQGPEFLIYFQGTGAADDSGLPNDRFFAVRPEGSVSTLKIQRTERGDSAVYLCASSLVAGEATGELFFGEGSRLTVL.

With respect to this clone: The likely explanation is a read error, given a far larger clone one base away. V and J are TRBV27 and TRBJ2-2, with 8 positions matching TRBD1. The CDR3 runs 13 residues. With 10 bases clipped from V and 6 bases from J, the junction kept 7 bases outside the gene matches. Germline V lookup: CDR1 MNHEY, CDR2 SMNVEV (reference sequence). As DNA, the CDR3 is TGTGCCAACAAGACAGGGGAATCCGGGGAGCTGTTTTTT. This codes for CANKTGESGELFF.

This sequence joins TRBV29-1 and TRBJ2-7, with a weak D call TRBD1 (6 bases). This CDR3 is 11 amino acids long. Germline assignment: CDR1 SQVTM and CDR2 ANQGSEA. The germline V and J ends were trimmed by 4 bases and 5 bases, with 9 bases remaining between them. The CDR3 reads CSVGDIDEQYF. The CDR3 nucleotides are TGCAGCGTTGGGGACATAGACGAGCAGTACTTC.

To note about this clone: The likely explanation is a read error, given a far larger clone one base away. The V gene is TRBV6-1, the J gene TRBJ2-5, with 9 nucleotides matching TRBD1. The CDR3 length is 15 residues. Trimming cost V 9 bases and J 3 bases; bases outside gene matches: 11. Germline V CDR1 and CDR2: MNHNS, SASEGT. CDR3: CARSPHRDREETQYF. CDR3 nucleotide sequence: TGTGCCAGAAGTCCACACCGGGACAGGGAAGAGACCCAGTACTTC.

This clone has more than one count but fewer than ten. The gene calls are TRBV28 and TRBJ1-5; D is uncertain. Trimming pared 7 bases from V and 0 bases from J, leaving 19 bases between. The CDR3 extends over 17 amino acids. Per the germline V gene, CDR1 is MDHEN and CDR2 is SYDVKM. The CDR3 nucleotides read TGTGCCAGCACCCCCCATAGCGGTGGGGATAGCAATCAGCCCCAGCATTTT. It encodes CASTPHSGGDSNQPQHF.

This chain joins TRBV19 and TRBJ2-6, with D perhaps matching TRBD1 (6 bases). The V end was cut by 6 bases, the J end by 7 bases, with 25 bases between. CDR3 length: 18 amino acids. Looked up from germline, CDR1 is LNHDA and CDR2 is SQIVND (reference sequence). The CDR3 region is CASRMLRGGAPSANVLTF. The CDR3 DNA reads TGTGCCAGTAGAATGCTCAGGGGTGGGGCCCCCTCTGCCAACGTCCTGACTTTC.

This clone has more than one count but fewer than ten. V usage is TRBV18 and J usage is TRBJ2-7; perhaps D is TRBD1 or TRBD2 (5 bases each). V was pared by 4 bases and J by 0 bases, with 7 bases between. Germline loops: CDR1 KGHSH, CDR2 LQKENI. This CDR3 has 13 amino acids. The CDR3 loop reads CASSQGSSYEQYF. The CDR3 DNA reads TGTGCCAGCTCACAGGGGAGCTCCTACGAGCAGTACTTC. The full variable domain, completed using reference TRBV18 and TRBJ2-7, is NAGVMQNPRHLVRRRGQEARLRCSPMKGHSHVYWYRQLPEEGLKFMVYLQKENIIDESGMPKERFSAEFPKEGPSILRIQQVVRGDSAAYFCASSQGSSYEQYFGPGTRLTVT.